Each of the 21 T cell receptor beta chains below was sequenced from the same sample in a study of CD8 T cells in Susac syndrome. A quantity of about 0.5 to 1 ug RNA underwent reverse transcription using random hexamers. TCRdb processed the immunoSEQ multiplex PCR reads anew with MiXCR; each CDR3 protein has one entry. The sample has 100,000 to 150,000 distinct CDR3 sequences; 85% to 95% are singletons. The sample comprised CD8+ T cells from PBMCs. Every receptor here comes from a human donor with multiple sclerosis.

The genes are TRBV11-2 and TRBJ1-1; 11 bases are a match to TRBD1. Looked up from germline, CDR1 is SGHAT and CDR2 is FQNNGV. Trimming took 5 bases from V and 7 from J; bases not matched to a gene: 12. The CDR3 runs 16 residues. For the CDR3, the DNA is TGTGCCAGCAGCGAAGGACAGGGGGCATGGATGGGTGAAGCTTTCTTT. This translates into CASSEGQGAWMGEAFF.

V is TRBV19 and J is TRBJ1-5; TRBD1 is a possible D gene (6 bases). Trimming removed 9 bases at V and 7 bases at J, with 7 bases between. This CDR3 has 10 residues. CDR1 is LNHDA and CDR2 is SQIVND in the germline V gene (reference sequence). In DNA form, the CDR3 reads TGTGCCAGCGGGGGCCAGCCCCAGCATTTT. This sequence encodes CASGGQPQHF.

This chain connects TRBV19 to TRBJ2-7; the match to TRBD1 covers 9 bases. V lost 3 bases and J lost 3; bases outside the gene matches: 3. The CDR3 loop spans 14 amino acids. Per germline, CDR1 LNHDA and CDR2 SQIVND (reference sequence). Here the CDR3 DNA reads TGTGCCAGTAGTATTGGGACAGGGCACTACGAGCAGTACTTC. Translation gives CASSIGTGHYEQYF.

The chain employs TRBV6-4 and TRBJ2-1, with 10 bases fitting TRBD2. This CDR3 comprises 15 residues. Germline CDR1 MRHNA, CDR2 SNTAGT. The ends lost 5 bases at V and 5 bases at J; junction bases unmatched: 6. DNA for the CDR3: TGTGCCAGCAGTCTTAGCGGGGGGCTTAACAATGAGCAGTTCTTC. Protein: CASSLSGGLNNEQFF.

The rearrangement uses TRBV12-5 and TRBJ1-1; D is unresolved. V lost 5 bases and J 10 bases, leaving 11 bases between the germline ends. The CDR3 loop spans 11 amino acids. Germline-derived CDR1 and CDR2 are LGHNT and FRNRAP. The CDR3 reads CASGPVEGAFF. CDR3 nucleotides: TGTGCTAGTGGTCCAGTTGAAGGAGCTTTCTTT.

V usage is TRBV23-1 and J usage is TRBJ2-6; D remains ambiguous. TRBV23-1 is an ORF for which the function is uncertain. Trimming left V 10 bases short and J 0 bases short, with 7 bases between. The CDR3 covers 13 residues. CDR3 in DNA: TGCGCCATCCGGTGCTCTGGGGCCAACGTCCTGACTTTC. Its translation is CAIRCSGANVLTF.

The sample holds one count of this clonotype. The rearrangement joins TRBV7-9 to TRBJ1-4, with a possible D match to TRBD1 (5 bases). This CDR3 has 15 residues. V was pared by 7 bases and J by 6 bases, with 18 bases between. From germline, CDR1 is SEHNR and CDR2 FQNEAQ (reference sequence). The CDR3 DNA is TGTGCCAGCACCTCGAGTTGGGGGGAGGATGAAAAACTGTTTTTT. Translated, it gives CASTSSWGEDEKLFF. The full variable domain, rest sourced from reference TRBV7-9 and TRBJ1-4, is DTGVSQNPRHKITKRGQNVTFRCDPISEHNRLYWYRQTLGQGPEFLTYFQNEAQLEKSRLLSDRFSAERPKGSFSTLEIQRTEQGDSAMYLCASTSSWGEDEKLFFGSGTQLSVL.

The genes are TRBV29-1 and TRBJ1-1, with D possibly being TRBD1 (5 bases). V was shortened by 3 bases and J by 4 bases, with 15 bases between the two germline ends. The CDR3 consists of 14 residues. From germline, CDR1 is SQVTM and CDR2 ANQGSEA. The CDR3 DNA reads as TGCAGCGTTGAGGGGAGGGAGGGGAGCACTGAAGCTTTCTTT. This translates into CSVEGREGSTEAFF. Full variable domain (remainder filled in from reference TRBV29-1 and TRBJ1-1): SAVISQKPSRDICQRGTSLTIQCQVDSQVTMMFWYRQQPGQSLTLIATANQGSEATYESGFVIDKFPISRPNLTFSTLTVSNMSPEDSSIYLCSVEGREGSTEAFFGQGTRLTVV.

The chain employs TRBV29-1 and TRBJ2-3; the D is unclear. V gave up 5 bases and J gave up 4 bases, with 16 bases separating them. Germline V lookup: CDR1 SQVTM, CDR2 ANQGSEA. There are 14 residues in the CDR3. The CDR3 here is CSVQALPAADTQYF. The CDR3 DNA sequence: TGCAGCGTTCAGGCACTACCCGCGGCAGATACGCAGTATTTT.

The CDR3 sequence is CASSLGGRPSGANVLTF. In nucleotides, the CDR3 is TGTGCCAGCAGCTTAGGAGGGCGACCCTCTGGGGCCAACGTCCTGACTTTC. The genes are TRBV7-6 and TRBJ2-6; D may be TRBD2 (5 bases). Germline loops: CDR1 SGHVS, CDR2 FNYEAQ. Trimming left V 1 base short and J 0 bases short, with 10 bases between. This CDR3 spans 17 amino acids.

The J gene is TRBJ1-2, the V gene TRBV29-1, with TRBD1 matching 8 bases. J gave up 8 bases and V 4 bases, and 6 bases lay outside the gene matches. Germline lookup yields CDR1 SQVTM and CDR2 ANQGSEA. The CDR3 spans 12 residues. CDR3 loop: CSVVMTGEGYTF. CDR3 nucleotides: TGCAGCGTTGTAATGACAGGGGAAGGCTACACCTTC.

The chain has TRBV20-1 and TRBJ2-7; D is perhaps TRBD2 (6 bases). Trimming stripped 0 bases from V and 3 bases from J, with 18 bases between. The V gene's germline CDR1 is DFQATT and CDR2 SNEGSKA (reference sequence). The CDR3 extends over 16 amino acids. CDR3 DNA sequence: TGCAGTGCTAGAGACCCGGGGGATAGCGGATACTACGAGCAGTACTTC. It translates to CSARDPGDSGYYEQYF.

J is TRBJ2-1 and V is TRBV6-5; D is possibly TRBD1 (6 bases). Germline V lookup: CDR1 MNHEY, CDR2 SVGAGI. This CDR3 comprises 16 residues. Trimming stripped 1 base from V and 3 bases from J, with 13 bases between. The CDR3 nucleotides are TGTGCCAGCAGTTACTATACGGGACAAGTCTACAATGAGCAGTTCTTC. Translating it yields CASSYYTGQVYNEQFF.

The chain recombines TRBV14 with TRBJ2-1, with no clear D. In germline, CDR1 is SGHDN, CDR2 FVKESK. The CDR3 is made up of 12 amino acids. V was pared by 1 base and J by 10 bases, with 8 bases between. The CDR3: CASSQGRAEQFF. CDR3 DNA: TGTGCCAGCAGCCAAGGCCGGGCCGAGCAGTTCTTC.

J is TRBJ1-3 and V is TRBV7-3; D is uncertain. V lost 0 bases, J lost 0 bases, and 6 bases lay in between. CDR1 is SGHTA and CDR2 is FQGTGA in the germline V gene. The CDR3 is made up of 15 amino acids. DNA for the CDR3: TGTGCCAGCAGCTTAACAGGGAACTCTGGAAACACCATATATTTT. This encodes CASSLTGNSGNTIYF.

V and J are TRBV14 and TRBJ1-2; 9 bases match TRBD1. CDR1 is SGHDN and CDR2 is FVKESK in the germline V gene. CDR3 size: 13 residues. The V gene end was trimmed by 5 bases and the J gene end by 6 bases; junction bases not matched to a gene: 4. For the CDR3, the DNA is TGTGCCAGCAGCTACCGGGACAGGGATGGCTACACCTTC. Encoded protein: CASSYRDRDGYTF.

The chain combines TRBV3-1 with TRBJ1-3; D is undetermined. The ends were cut back, 0 bases at V and 8 bases at J, with 11 bases in the middle. Germline V gene data show CDR1 as LGHDT and CDR2 as YNNKEL (reference sequence). The length of the CDR3 is 14 residues. Here the CDR3 reads CASSQEIRVDTIYF. The DNA of the CDR3 is TGTGCCAGCAGCCAAGAGATCAGAGTCGACACCATATATTTT.

The chain has TRBV5-1 and TRBJ2-1; D gene uncertain. CDR1 and CDR2 (germline): SGHRS, YFSETQ. V was trimmed by 0 bases and J by 0 bases, leaving 13 bases between them. This CDR3 comprises 17 residues. CDR3 nucleotides: TGCGCCAGCAGCTTGGCACGTGGATCCAGCTCCTACAATGAGCAGTTCTTC. Its protein product is CASSLARGSSSYNEQFF. The whole variable domain, remainder taken from reference TRBV5-1 and TRBJ2-1, is KAGVTQTPRYLIKTRGQQVTLSCSPISGHRSVSWYQQTPGQGLQFLFEYFSETQRNKGNFPGRFSGRQFSNSRSEMNVSTLELGDSALYLCASSLARGSSSYNEQFFGPGTRLTVL.

J is TRBJ2-1 and V is TRBV6-1, with 10 nucleotides matching TRBD1. The CDR3 is 13 residues long. Germline loops: CDR1 MNHNS, CDR2 SASEGT. Losses at the gene ends were 6 bases for V and 8 bases for J; bases not matched to a gene: 4. CDR3 in amino acids: CASRGTGVDEQFF. CDR3 nucleotides: TGTGCCAGCAGGGGGACAGGGGTCGATGAGCAGTTCTTC.

V and J are TRBV27 and TRBJ2-7, with TRBD1 identical over 8 bases. The junction had 9 bases not matched to a gene; V was cut back by 6 bases and J by 5 bases. Germline V gives CDR1 MNHEY, CDR2 SMNVEV (reference sequence). CDR3 length: 14 amino acids. The CDR3 DNA reads TGTGCCAGCAGGATACGACAGGGGTTGAACGAGCAGTACTTC. The encoded protein is CASRIRQGLNEQYF.

This clonotype was recorded only once. The chain is built from TRBV2 and TRBJ1-5, with TRBD1 identical over 9 bases. Germline loops: CDR1 SNHLY, CDR2 FYNNEI. Trimming removed 5 bases from V and 5 bases from J; junction bases left unmatched: 7. CDR3 length equals 15 residues. The CDR3 loop is CASSPSRDRDQPQHF. Here the CDR3 DNA reads TGTGCCAGCAGTCCGTCCCGGGACAGGGATCAGCCCCAGCATTTT.